The present TCR beta chain was sequenced within a study of blood T cell repertoires in COVID-19. TCRdb keeps only in-frame clones here, not all; method: immunoSEQ multiplex PCR. The sample yields just over 150,000 clones, approximately 87% seen once. The study assigned cohorts using participant-reported clinical history. With 2 bases removed from V and 0 bases from J, the gap between germline ends came to 4 bases. The CDR3 has 12 amino acids. The germline V gene has CDR1 GTSNPN and CDR2 SVGIG (reference sequence). The chain links TRBV30 to TRBJ1-1; D uncertain. The sequencing sample was made of PBMCs or T cells enriched from blood (not recorded which). The TCR sequence derives from a woman between 50 and 59 years old who had recovered from COVID-19. CDR3 sequence reads: CAWSPMNTEAFF. Here the CDR3 DNA reads TGTGCCTGGAGTCCCATGAACACTGAAGCTTTCTTT.